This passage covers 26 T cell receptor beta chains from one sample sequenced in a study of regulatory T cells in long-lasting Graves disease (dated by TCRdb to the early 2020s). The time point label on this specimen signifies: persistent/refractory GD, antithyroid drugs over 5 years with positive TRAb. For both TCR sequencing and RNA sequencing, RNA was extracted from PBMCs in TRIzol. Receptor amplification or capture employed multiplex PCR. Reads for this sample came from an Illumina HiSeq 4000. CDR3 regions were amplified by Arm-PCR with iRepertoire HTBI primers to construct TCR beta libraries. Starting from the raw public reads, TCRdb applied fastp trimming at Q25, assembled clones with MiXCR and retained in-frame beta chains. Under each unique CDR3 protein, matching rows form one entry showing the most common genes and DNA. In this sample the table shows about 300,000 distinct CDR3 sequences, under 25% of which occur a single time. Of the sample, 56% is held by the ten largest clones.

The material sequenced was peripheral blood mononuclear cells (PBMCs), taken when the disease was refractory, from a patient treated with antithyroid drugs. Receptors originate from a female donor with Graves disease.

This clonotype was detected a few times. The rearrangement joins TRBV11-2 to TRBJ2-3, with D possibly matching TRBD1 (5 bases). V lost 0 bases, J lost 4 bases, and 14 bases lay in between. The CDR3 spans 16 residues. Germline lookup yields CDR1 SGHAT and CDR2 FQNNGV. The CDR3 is CASSLDRVRGADTQYF. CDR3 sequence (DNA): TGTGCCAGCAGCTTAGATCGGGTTAGGGGTGCAGATACGCAGTATTTT. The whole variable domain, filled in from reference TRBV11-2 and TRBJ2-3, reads EAGVAQSPRYKIIEKRQSVAFWCNPISGHATLYWYQQILGQGPKLLIQFQNNGVVDDSQLPKDRFSAERLKGVDSTLKIQPAKLEDSAVYLCASSLDRVRGADTQYFGPGTRLTVL.

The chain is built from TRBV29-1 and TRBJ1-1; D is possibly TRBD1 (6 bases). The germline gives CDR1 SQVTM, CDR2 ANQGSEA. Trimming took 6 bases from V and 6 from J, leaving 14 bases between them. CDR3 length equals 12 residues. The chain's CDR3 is CSVMGAVAEAFF. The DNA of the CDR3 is TGCAGCGTGATGGGGGCTGTCGCTGAAGCTTTCTTT.

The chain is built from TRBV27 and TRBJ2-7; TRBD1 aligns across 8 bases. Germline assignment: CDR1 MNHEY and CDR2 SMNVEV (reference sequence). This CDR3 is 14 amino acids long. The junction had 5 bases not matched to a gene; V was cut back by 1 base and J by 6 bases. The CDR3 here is CASSLWQGAGEQYF. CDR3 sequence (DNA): TGTGCCAGCAGTTTATGGCAGGGGGCTGGCGAGCAGTACTTC.

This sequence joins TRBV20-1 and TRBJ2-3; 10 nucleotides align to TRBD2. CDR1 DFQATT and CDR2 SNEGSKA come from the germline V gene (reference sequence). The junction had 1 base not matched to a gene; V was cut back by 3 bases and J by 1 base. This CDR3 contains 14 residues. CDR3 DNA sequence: TGCAGTGCTAGTGGGACTAGCGGCACAGATACGCAGTATTTT. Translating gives CSASGTSGTDTQYF.

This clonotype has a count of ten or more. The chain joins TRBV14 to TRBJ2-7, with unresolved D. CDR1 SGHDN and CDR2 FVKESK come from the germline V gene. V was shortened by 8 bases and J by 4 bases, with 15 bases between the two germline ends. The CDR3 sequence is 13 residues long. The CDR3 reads CASGRTGGYEQYF. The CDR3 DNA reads TGTGCCAGCGGACGGACCGGTGGATACGAGCAGTACTTC.

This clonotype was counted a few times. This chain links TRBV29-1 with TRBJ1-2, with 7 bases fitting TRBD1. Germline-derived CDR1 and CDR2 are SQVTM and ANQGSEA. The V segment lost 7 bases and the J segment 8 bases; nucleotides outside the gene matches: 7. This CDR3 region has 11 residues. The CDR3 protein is CSDRTGEGYTF. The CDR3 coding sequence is TGCAGCGACCGGACAGGCGAAGGCTACACCTTC.

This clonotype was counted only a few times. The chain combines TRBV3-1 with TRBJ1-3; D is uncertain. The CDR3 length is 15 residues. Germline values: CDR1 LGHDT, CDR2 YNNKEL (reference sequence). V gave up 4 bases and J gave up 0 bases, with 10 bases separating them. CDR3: CASSLASSSGNTIYF. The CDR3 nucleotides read TGTGCCAGCAGCCTGGCCAGCAGCTCTGGAAACACCATATATTTT.

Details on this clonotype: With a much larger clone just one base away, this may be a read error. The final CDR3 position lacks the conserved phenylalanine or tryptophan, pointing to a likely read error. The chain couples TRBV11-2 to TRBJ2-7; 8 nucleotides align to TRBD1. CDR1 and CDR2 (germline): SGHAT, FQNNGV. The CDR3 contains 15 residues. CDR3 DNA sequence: TGTGCCAACAGCTCGCTATGGGACAGGAACTACGAGCAGTACTCC. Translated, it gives CANSSLWDRNYEQYS.

The CDR3 DNA follows: TGTGCCAGCAGATTAGGCCCAGGGTCAGAGACCCAGTACTTC. Protein product: CASRLGPGSETQYF. This sequence joins TRBV27 and TRBJ2-5, with D possibly TRBD1 on 5 matching bases. V lost 6 bases, J lost 4 bases, and 15 bases lay in between. The CDR3 consists of 14 residues. Germline-derived CDR1 and CDR2 are MNHEY and SMNVEV (reference sequence).

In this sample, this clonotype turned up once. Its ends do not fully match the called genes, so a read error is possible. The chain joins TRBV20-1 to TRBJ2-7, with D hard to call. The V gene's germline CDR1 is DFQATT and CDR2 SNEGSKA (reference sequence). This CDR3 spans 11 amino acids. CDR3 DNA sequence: TGCAGTGCTAGAGCCACAGCCGAGCAGCACTTC. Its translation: CSARATAEQHF.

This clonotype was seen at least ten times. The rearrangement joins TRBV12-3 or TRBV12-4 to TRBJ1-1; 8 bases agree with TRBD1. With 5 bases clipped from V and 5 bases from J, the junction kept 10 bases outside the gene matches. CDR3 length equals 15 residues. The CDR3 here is CASSPGGTGSTEAFF. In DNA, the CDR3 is TGTGCCAGCAGTCCGGGGGGGACAGGTTCGACTGAAGCTTTCTTT.

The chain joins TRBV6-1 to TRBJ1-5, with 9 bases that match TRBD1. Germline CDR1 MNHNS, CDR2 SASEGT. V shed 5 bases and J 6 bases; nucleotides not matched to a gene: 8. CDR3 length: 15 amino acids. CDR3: CASSPAQGAAQPQHF. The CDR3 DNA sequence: TGTGCCAGCAGTCCCGCACAGGGGGCGGCTCAGCCCCAGCATTTT.

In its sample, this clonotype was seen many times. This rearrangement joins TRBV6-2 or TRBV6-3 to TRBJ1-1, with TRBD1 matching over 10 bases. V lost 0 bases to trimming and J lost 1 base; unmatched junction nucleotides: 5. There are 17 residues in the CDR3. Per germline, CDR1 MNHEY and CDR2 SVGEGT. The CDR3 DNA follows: TGTGCCAGCAGTTACTCGAGGGACAGGGGAACGAACACTGAAGCTTTCTTT. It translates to CASSYSRDRGTNTEAFF.

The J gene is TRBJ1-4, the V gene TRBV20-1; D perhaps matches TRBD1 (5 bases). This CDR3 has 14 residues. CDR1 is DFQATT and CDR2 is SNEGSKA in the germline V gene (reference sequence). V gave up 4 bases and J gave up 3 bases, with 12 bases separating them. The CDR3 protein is CSAKLVTANEKLFF. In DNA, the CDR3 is TGCAGTGCTAAATTAGTGACAGCTAATGAAAAACTGTTTTTT.

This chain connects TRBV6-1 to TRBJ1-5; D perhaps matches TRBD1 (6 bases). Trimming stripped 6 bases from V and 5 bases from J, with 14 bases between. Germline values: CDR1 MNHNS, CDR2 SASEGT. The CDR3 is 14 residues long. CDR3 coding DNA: TGTGCCAGCAGCCCGACAGGAGCGGATCAGCCCCAGCATTTT. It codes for CASSPTGADQPQHF.

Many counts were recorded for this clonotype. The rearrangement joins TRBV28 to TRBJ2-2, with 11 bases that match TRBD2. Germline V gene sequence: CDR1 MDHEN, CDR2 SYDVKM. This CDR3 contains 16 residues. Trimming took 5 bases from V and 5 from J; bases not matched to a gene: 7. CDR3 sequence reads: CASSETSGRMTGELFF. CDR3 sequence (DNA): TGTGCCAGCAGTGAAACTAGCGGGAGAATGACCGGGGAGCTGTTTTTT.

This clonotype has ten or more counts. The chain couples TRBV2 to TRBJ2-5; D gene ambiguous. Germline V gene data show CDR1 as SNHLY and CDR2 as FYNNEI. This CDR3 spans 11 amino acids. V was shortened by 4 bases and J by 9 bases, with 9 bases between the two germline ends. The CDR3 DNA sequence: TGTGCCAGCAGTGCAGTGACGGCCCAGTACTTC. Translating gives CASSAVTAQYF. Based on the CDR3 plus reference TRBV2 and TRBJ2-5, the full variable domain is EPEVTQTPSHQVTQMGQEVILRCVPISNHLYFYWYRQILGQKVEFLVSFYNNEISEKSEIFDDQFSVERPDGSNFTLKIRSTKLEDSAMYFCASSAVTAQYFGPGTRLLVL.

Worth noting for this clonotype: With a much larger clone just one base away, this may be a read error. CDR3 DNA: TGTGCCAGCAGCCAAACAGGGTACCGGAGCACTGAAGCTTTCTTT. Residues: CASSQTGYRSTEAFF. The genes are TRBV14 and TRBJ1-1; weak D call: TRBD1 (6 bases). CDR3 length: 15 amino acids. V shed 2 bases and J shed 4 bases, with 14 bases lying between them. Germline lookup yields CDR1 SGHDN and CDR2 FVKESK.

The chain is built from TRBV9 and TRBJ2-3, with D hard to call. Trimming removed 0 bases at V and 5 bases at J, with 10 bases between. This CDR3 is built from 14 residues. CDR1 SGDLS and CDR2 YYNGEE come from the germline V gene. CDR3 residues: CASSVGELVDTQYF. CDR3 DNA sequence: TGTGCCAGCAGCGTAGGAGAGCTCGTAGATACGCAGTATTTT.

CDR3 protein: CASSQDFANGELFF. For the CDR3, the DNA is TGTGCCAGCAGCCAAGATTTTGCTAACGGGGAGCTGTTTTTT. J is TRBJ2-2 and V is TRBV3-1; D call uncertain. The length of the CDR3 is 14 residues. Trimming removed 0 bases at V and 7 bases at J, with 9 bases between. Germline CDR1 reads LGHDT; CDR2 reads YNNKEL (reference sequence).

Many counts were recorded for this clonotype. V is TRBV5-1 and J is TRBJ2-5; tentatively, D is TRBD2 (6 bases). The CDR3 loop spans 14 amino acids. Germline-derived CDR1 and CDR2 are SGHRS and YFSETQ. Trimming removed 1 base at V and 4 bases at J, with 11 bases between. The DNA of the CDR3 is TGCGCCAGCAGCTTGAACGAGGGAGGAGAGACCCAGTACTTC. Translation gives CASSLNEGGETQYF.

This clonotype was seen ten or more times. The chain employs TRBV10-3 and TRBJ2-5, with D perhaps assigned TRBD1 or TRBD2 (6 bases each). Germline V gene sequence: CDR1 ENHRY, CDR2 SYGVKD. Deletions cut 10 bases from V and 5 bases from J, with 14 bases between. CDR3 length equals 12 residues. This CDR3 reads CATQTGRETQYF. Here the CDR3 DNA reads TGTGCCACCCAAACAGGGAGGGAGACCCAGTACTTC.

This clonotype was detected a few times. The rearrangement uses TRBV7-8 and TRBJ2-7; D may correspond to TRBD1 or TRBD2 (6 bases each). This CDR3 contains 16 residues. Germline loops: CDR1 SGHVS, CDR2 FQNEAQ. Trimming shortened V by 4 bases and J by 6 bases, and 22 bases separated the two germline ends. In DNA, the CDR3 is TGTGCCAGCAGCTCAAATATCGGGGGCTTCTCCGGCGAGCAGTACTTC. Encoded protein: CASSSNIGGFSGEQYF.

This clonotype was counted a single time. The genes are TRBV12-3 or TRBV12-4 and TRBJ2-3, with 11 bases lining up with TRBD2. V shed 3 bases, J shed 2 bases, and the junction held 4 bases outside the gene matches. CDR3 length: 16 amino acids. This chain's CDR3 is CASSFASGRTTDTQYF. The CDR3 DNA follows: TGTGCCAGCAGTTTTGCTAGCGGGAGGACCACAGATACGCAGTATTTT.

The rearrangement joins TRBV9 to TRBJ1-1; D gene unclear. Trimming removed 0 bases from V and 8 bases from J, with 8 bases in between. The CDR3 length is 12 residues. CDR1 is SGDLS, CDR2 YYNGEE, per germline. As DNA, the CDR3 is TGTGCCAGCAGCGTAGTAGGCAGGGAAGCTTTCTTT. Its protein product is CASSVVGREAFF.

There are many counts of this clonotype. The CDR3 nucleotides read TGTGCCAGCAGTTACCACAGCGTATCCAGGGAAAAACTGTTTTTT. This codes for CASSYHSVSREKLFF. The V gene is TRBV6-5, the J gene TRBJ1-4, with D uncertain. The V end lost 2 bases, the J end lost 8 bases, and 15 bases lay between the germline ends. Germline V gene data show CDR1 as MNHEY and CDR2 as SVGAGI. The CDR3 is 15 amino acids.